The 16 T cell receptor beta chains below all came from one sample that was sequenced in a study of blood T cell repertoires in COVID-19. Method: immunoSEQ multiplex PCR; TCRdb's copy keeps in-frame clones and lacks some. The table records approximately 210,000 clones, about 88% of them present only once. What was sequenced was peripheral blood. These receptor sequences come from a man aged 70-80 years with acute or convalescent COVID-19.

This clone was detected a few times. The gene calls are TRBV3-1 (or the pseudogene TRBV3-2) and TRBJ2-6; 9 bases agree with TRBD1. Trimming cost V 4 bases and J 0 bases; bases outside gene matches: 4. Germline CDR1 LGHDT, CDR2 YNNKEL (reference sequence). CDR3 length: 17 residues. CDR3 in DNA: TGTGCCAGCAGCCCGGGACAGGGTTTCTCTGGGGCCAACGTCCTGACTTTC. This translates into CASSPGQGFSGANVLTF.

DNA of the CDR3: TGTGCCAGTAGTATTAACAGGGTGGGCACTGAAGCTTTCTTT. Its translation is CASSINRVGTEAFF. The chain combines TRBV19 with TRBJ1-1; TRBD1 is a possible D gene (6 bases). The germline V and J ends were trimmed by 3 bases and 4 bases, with 12 bases remaining between them. Germline V lookup: CDR1 LNHDA, CDR2 SQIVND (reference sequence). The CDR3 covers 14 residues. The full variable domain, in which reference TRBV19 and TRBJ1-1 provide the parts outside the CDR3, is DGGITQSPKYLFRKEGQNVTLSCEQNLNHDAMYWYRQDPGQGLRLIYYSQIVNDFQKGDIAEGYSVSREKKESFPLTVTSAQKNPTAFYLCASSINRVGTEAFFGQGTRLTVV.

The CDR3 sequence: CAWSVLSSSEQFF. The CDR3 nucleotides are TGTGCCTGGAGTGTACTAAGTTCGTCCGAGCAGTTCTTC. The rearrangement joins TRBV30 to TRBJ2-1, with D uncertain. The CDR3 is made up of 13 amino acids. The ends were cut back, 0 bases at V and 10 bases at J, with 13 bases in the middle. Germline assignment: CDR1 GTSNPN and CDR2 SVGIG (reference sequence).

V and J are TRBV28 and TRBJ2-7; unclear D gene. The CDR3 runs to 11 residues. Per the germline V gene, CDR1 is MDHEN and CDR2 is SYDVKM. V was pared by 4 bases and J by 9 bases, with 10 bases between. CDR3 loop: CASSSSFGQYF. In nucleotides, the CDR3 is TGTGCCAGCAGTTCCTCGTTCGGGCAGTACTTC. Full variable domain (remainder filled in from reference TRBV28 and TRBJ2-7): DVKVTQSSRYLVKRTGEKVFLECVQDMDHENMFWYRQDPGLGLRLIYFSYDVKMKEKGDIPEGYSVSREKKERFSLILESASTNQTSMYLCASSSSFGQYFGPGTRLTVT.

This chain's CDR3 is CSVEELSLNTEAFF. The CDR3 DNA reads as TGCAGCGTTGAAGAACTCTCTTTGAACACTGAAGCTTTCTTT. The genes are TRBV29-1 and TRBJ1-1, with D hard to call. V lost 0 bases to trimming and J lost 0 bases, with 8 bases between them. The CDR3 spans 14 residues. Germline V lookup: CDR1 SQVTM, CDR2 ANQGSEA.

V is TRBV7-3 and J is TRBJ1-1; no clear D gene. Germline lookup yields CDR1 SGHTA and CDR2 FQGTGA. V was shortened by 0 bases and J by 0 bases, with 14 bases between the two germline ends. This CDR3 is 17 amino acids long. The CDR3: CASSLTGGAIMNTEAFF. CDR3 in DNA: TGTGCCAGCAGCTTAACAGGAGGAGCAATCATGAACACTGAAGCTTTCTTT.

This chain links TRBV28 with TRBJ1-1; no reliable D call. There are 14 residues in the CDR3. Looked up from germline, CDR1 is MDHEN and CDR2 is SYDVKM. V was clipped by 6 bases and J by 3 bases, with 14 bases between them. The CDR3 DNA reads TGTGCCAGCAGCTTTACGGGGTTGTACACTGAAGCTTTCTTT. Translated: CASSFTGLYTEAFF.

This rearrangement joins TRBV5-1 to TRBJ1-1; tentatively, D is TRBD1 (6 bases). The CDR3 has 14 residues. CDR1 is SGHRS and CDR2 is YFSETQ in the germline V gene. Deletions cut 2 bases from V and 5 bases from J, with 13 bases between. The CDR3 DNA sequence: TGCGCCAGCAGCTTAGGCAGGGGTGGGACTGAAGCTTTCTTT. Amino acid sequence: CASSLGRGGTEAFF.

The CDR3 loop is CASSLVPYYEQYF. Here the CDR3 DNA reads TGTGCCAGCAGTTTAGTTCCCTACTACGAGCAGTACTTC. The chain couples TRBV12-3 or TRBV12-4 to TRBJ2-7; D remains unclear. This CDR3 contains 13 residues. Trimming shortened V by 1 base and J by 3 bases, and 7 bases separated the two germline ends.

The chain uses TRBV6-5 and TRBJ1-6; maybe TRBD1 (6 bases). CDR1 is MNHEY, CDR2 SVGAGI, per germline. V gave up 7 bases and J gave up 5 bases, with 15 bases separating them. This CDR3 is built from 15 residues. CDR3 in amino acids: CASTRQGTDNSPLHF. Here the CDR3 DNA reads TGTGCCAGCACCCGGCAGGGGACGGATAATTCACCCCTCCACTTT.

V usage is TRBV28 and J usage is TRBJ2-3; TRBD2 agrees at 13 bases. Germline V gene lookup returns CDR1 MDHEN and CDR2 SYDVKM. J lost 4 bases, V lost 5 bases, and 9 bases had no gene match. The CDR3 is made up of 17 amino acids. In DNA form, the CDR3 reads TGTGCCAGCAGTACCCGGACTAGCGGGAGTAGGGCAGATACGCAGTATTTT. It yields the protein CASSTRTSGSRADTQYF.

Regarding this clone: Other nucleotide sequences in the sample specify the same CDR3. This chain joins TRBV2 and TRBJ1-2; the match to TRBD1 covers 11 bases. In germline, CDR1 is SNHLY, CDR2 FYNNEI. CDR3 size: 13 residues. The V segment lost 6 bases and the J segment 4 bases; nucleotides outside the gene matches: 1. CDR3 amino acids: CASRGQGGYGYTF. The CDR3 DNA sequence: TGTGCCAGCAGGGGACAGGGGGGCTATGGCTACACCTTC.

The rearrangement uses TRBV29-1 and TRBJ2-2; 10 nucleotides agree with TRBD1. This CDR3 has 13 amino acids. CDR1 and CDR2 (germline): SQVTM, ANQGSEA. The V gene end was trimmed by 6 bases and the J gene end by 7 bases; junction bases not matched to a gene: 5. In DNA, the CDR3 is TGCAGCGTCGGACAGGGGGTAGGCGGGGAGCTGTTTTTT. Translated: CSVGQGVGGELFF.

This chain connects TRBV28 to TRBJ1-1; 7 nucleotides line up with TRBD1. J was trimmed by 0 bases and V by 4 bases; bases with no gene match: 2. Germline V CDR1 and CDR2: MDHEN, SYDVKM. This CDR3 is built from 14 residues. The CDR3 region has the DNA TGTGCCAGCAGTTCGGGACAGATGAACACTGAAGCTTTCTTT. It yields the protein CASSSGQMNTEAFF.

Here the CDR3 reads CASSFSAGGITDTQYF. CDR3 in DNA: TGTGCCAGCAGTTTCTCAGCGGGAGGGATCACAGATACGCAGTATTTT. This chain uses TRBV27 with TRBJ2-3; 10 positions agree with TRBD2. V was pared by 3 bases and J by 2 bases, with 5 bases of the junction left unmatched. Germline V gene lookup returns CDR1 MNHEY and CDR2 SMNVEV (reference sequence). The CDR3 is 16 amino acids.

The chain uses TRBV21-1 and TRBJ1-2; the table's D call TRBD1 went unverified against the DNA. TRBV21-1 is reported as a pseudogene. CDR3 length: 15 amino acids. The CDR3 spells CASSKATAGRYGYTF. The CDR3 nucleotides are TGTGCCAGCAGCAAAGCTACGGCTGGGCGCTATGGCTACACCTTC.